The 21 T cell receptor beta chains in this list originate from one sample, sequenced in a study of PD-L1 blockade in urothelial cancer. Method: immunoSEQ multiplex PCR; TCRdb's copy keeps in-frame clones and lacks some. The sample records around 50,000 clones, roughly 91% being singletons. Time point in this sample: peripheral blood 6 weeks after treatment start. The source material was PBMCs, sampled around atezolizumab (anti-PD-L1) treatment. All receptors come from a man aged 55 to 70 with urothelial cancer.

The chain couples TRBV6-5 to TRBJ1-5, with D maybe TRBD1 (6 bases). V was clipped by 2 bases and J by 1 base, with 12 bases between them. CDR1 MNHEY and CDR2 SVGAGI come from the germline V gene. CDR3 size: 16 residues. The DNA for the CDR3 is TGTGCCAGCAGTTACGGCAGGGGAGTGAGCAATCAGCCCCAGCATTTT. It yields the protein CASSYGRGVSNQPQHF.

The V call is TRBV10-3, the J call TRBJ2-2; D might be TRBD2 (6 bases). CDR1 is ENHRY, CDR2 SYGVKD, per germline. The germline V and J ends were trimmed by 2 bases and 7 bases, with 17 bases remaining between them. The length of the CDR3 is 16 residues. CDR3 sequence: CAISEPTRAMGGELFF. The CDR3 coding sequence is TGTGCCATCAGTGAGCCGACTAGGGCGATGGGCGGGGAGCTGTTTTTT.

The V and J genes are TRBV9 and TRBJ2-7; 9 nucleotides agree with TRBD1. The germline gives CDR1 SGDLS, CDR2 YYNGEE. The CDR3 length is 15 residues. Trimming at V came to 2 bases and at J to 7 bases, leaving 10 bases not matched to a gene. CDR3 bases: TGTGCCAGCAGCGTCGGGGACAGGGAAGGGGAGGAGCAGTACTTC. It codes for CASSVGDREGEEQYF. The whole variable domain, filled in from reference TRBV9 and TRBJ2-7, reads DSGVTQTPKHLITATGQRVTLRCSPRSGDLSVYWYQQSLDQGLQFLIQYYNGEERAKGNILERFSAQQFPDLHSELNLSSLELGDSALYFCASSVGDREGEEQYFGPGTRLTVT.

This chain uses TRBV7-3 with TRBJ2-1; 10 positions agree with TRBD2. V lost 3 bases and J lost 3; bases outside the gene matches: 8. The CDR3 extends over 17 amino acids. Germline lookup yields CDR1 SGHTA and CDR2 FQGTGA. The CDR3 region is CASSLGSGGLIYNEQFF. The CDR3, as DNA: TGTGCCAGCAGCTTGGGTAGCGGGGGGCTGATCTACAATGAGCAGTTCTTC.

The chain has TRBV6-5 and TRBJ2-7; D remains ambiguous. CDR1 and CDR2 (germline): MNHEY, SVGAGI. This CDR3 comprises 11 residues. The V end lost 0 bases, the J end lost 8 bases, and 5 bases lay between the germline ends. The CDR3 sequence is CASSYSLQQYF. The CDR3, as DNA: TGTGCCAGCAGTTACTCTCTCCAGCAGTACTTC.

The chain has TRBV7-2 and TRBJ2-7; 14 positions agree with TRBD2. Trimming at V came to 5 bases and at J to 6 bases, leaving 3 bases not matched to a gene. The CDR3 has 14 residues. From germline, CDR1 is SGHTA and CDR2 FQGNSA. The CDR3 loop reads CASSVGTSGSEQYF. CDR3 nucleotide sequence: TGTGCCAGCAGCGTGGGGACTAGCGGGAGCGAGCAGTACTTC. The variable domain in full, completed from reference TRBV7-2 and TRBJ2-7, reads GAGVSQSPSNKVTEKGKDVELRCDPISGHTALYWYRQSLGQGLEFLIYFQGNSAPDKSGLPSDRFSAERTGGSVSTLTIQRTQQEDSAVYLCASSVGTSGSEQYFGPGTRLTVT.

V and J are TRBV18 and TRBJ2-3, with 7 nucleotides matching TRBD1. The CDR3 extends over 13 amino acids. Trimming took 5 bases from V and 3 from J; bases not matched to a gene: 2. CDR1 is KGHSH, CDR2 LQKENI, per germline. CDR3 sequence (DNA): TGTGCCAGCTCAATACAGGGGACAGATACGCAGTATTTT. Amino acids: CASSIQGTDTQYF. Drawing the rest from reference TRBV18 and TRBJ2-3, the complete variable domain is NAGVMQNPRHLVRRRGQEARLRCSPMKGHSHVYWYRQLPEEGLKFMVYLQKENIIDESGMPKERFSAEFPKEGPSILRIQQVVRGDSAAYFCASSIQGTDTQYFGPGTRLTVL.

The rearrangement links TRBV7-8 to TRBJ2-5, with TRBD2 as a possible D gene (6 bases). The V end was cut by 4 bases, the J end by 0 bases, with 15 bases between. The V gene's germline CDR1 is SGHVS and CDR2 FQNEAQ. This CDR3 is built from 16 residues. CDR3 in DNA: TGTGCCAGCAGCTCGGGGGACTCAAGGTACCAAGAGACCCAGTACTTC. Translating it yields CASSSGDSRYQETQYF. Full variable domain (rest looked up from reference TRBV7-8 and TRBJ2-5): GAGVSQSPRYKVAKRGQDVALRCDPISGHVSLFWYQQALGQGPEFLTYFQNEAQLDKSGLPSDRFFAERPEGSVSTLKIQRTQQEDSAVYLCASSSGDSRYQETQYFGPGTRLLVL.

In its sample, this clone was seen once. Here the CDR3 reads CASSDSQPGTQYF. CDR3 nucleotides: TGCGCCAGCAGTGACAGTCAACCGGGGACCCAGTACTTC. The chain uses TRBV10-1 and TRBJ2-5; D not resolved. The CDR3 extends over 13 amino acids. The V end lost 3 bases, the J end lost 7 bases, and 12 bases lay between the germline ends. Germline values: CDR1 WNHNN, CDR2 SYGVQD (reference sequence).

This rearrangement joins TRBV5-1 to TRBJ1-3; the D gene is possibly TRBD1 (6 bases). Germline-derived CDR1 and CDR2 are SGHRS and YFSETQ. V was clipped by 3 bases and J by 0 bases, with 13 bases between them. The CDR3 spans 16 residues. CDR3 residues: CASSSGARISGNTIYF. The DNA for the CDR3 is TGCGCCAGCAGCTCAGGGGCCCGGATCTCTGGAAACACCATATATTTT.

This clone has a handful of counts. The genes are TRBV9 and TRBJ1-1, with a possible D match to TRBD1 (5 bases). The CDR3 totals 14 residues. V was cut by 0 bases and J by 0 bases, with 6 bases left in between. From germline, CDR1 is SGDLS and CDR2 YYNGEE. CDR3 residues: CASSVGGVNTEAFF. DNA of the CDR3: TGTGCCAGCAGCGTAGGGGGGGTGAACACTGAAGCTTTCTTT.

The chain uses TRBV7-2 and TRBJ1-1, with TRBD1 identical over 7 bases. Germline CDR1 SGHTA, CDR2 FQGNSA. The V gene end was trimmed by 1 base and the J gene end by 5 bases; junction bases not matched to a gene: 4. The CDR3 spans 14 residues. The CDR3 here is CASSLVYRGTEAFF. For the CDR3, the DNA is TGTGCCAGCAGCTTAGTCTACAGGGGAACTGAAGCTTTCTTT.

The chain joins TRBV30 to TRBJ1-5; D gene uncertain. The CDR3 is 13 residues long. Germline values: CDR1 GTSNPN, CDR2 SVGIG (reference sequence). V was clipped by 4 bases and J by 1 base, with 8 bases between them. Here the CDR3 reads CAWNDGSNQPQHF. The CDR3 nucleotides are TGTGCCTGGAACGACGGGAGCAATCAGCCCCAGCATTTT.

The chain carries TRBV27 and TRBJ2-7; the match to TRBD1 covers 10 bases. The CDR3 runs 15 residues. After removal of 5 bases from V and 3 bases from J, the junction contained 7 bases not matched to a gene. Germline-derived CDR1 and CDR2 are MNHEY and SMNVEV (reference sequence). The DNA for the CDR3 is TGTGCCAGCAGTCTAACCGGGACAGGGGTCTACGAGCAGTACTTC. Its protein is CASSLTGTGVYEQYF.

The V and J genes are TRBV18 and TRBJ1-4, with D tentatively TRBD1 (6 bases). Germline CDR1 is KGHSH and CDR2 is LQKENI. The CDR3 is 16 amino acids. V lost 3 bases to trimming and J lost 10 bases, with 21 bases between them. DNA for the CDR3: TGTGCCAGCTCACCCGACAGGACGGCCAGTATGGGAAAACTGTTTTTT. Residues: CASSPDRTASMGKLFF.

The sample holds one count of this clone. V usage is TRBV19 and J usage is TRBJ1-4, with D tentatively TRBD1 (6 bases). The CDR3 length is 14 residues. Trimming left V 8 bases short and J 6 bases short, with 16 bases between. CDR1 is LNHDA and CDR2 is SQIVND in the germline V gene (reference sequence). CDR3 coding DNA: TGTGCCAGTTGTACAGGGTTTCGAGATGAAAAACTGTTTTTT. Translated: CASCTGFRDEKLFF. The entire variable domain, with the rest obtained from reference TRBV19 and TRBJ1-4, is as follows: DGGITQSPKYLFRKEGQNVTLSCEQNLNHDAMYWYRQDPGQGLRLIYYSQIVNDFQKGDIAEGYSVSREKKESFPLTVTSAQKNPTAFYLCASCTGFRDEKLFFGSGTQLSVL.

The rearrangement links TRBV6-5 to TRBJ2-7; D not certain. Per the germline V gene, CDR1 is MNHEY and CDR2 is SVGAGI. CDR3 length equals 13 residues. Trimming shortened V by 2 bases and J by 4 bases, and 9 bases separated the two germline ends. The CDR3 sequence: CASSYARVYEQYF. The CDR3 nucleotides are TGTGCCAGCAGTTACGCCCGCGTTTACGAGCAGTACTTC.

The chain employs TRBV4-1 and TRBJ2-1; D may be TRBD2 (6 bases). Trimming shortened V by 2 bases and J by 0 bases, and 11 bases separated the two germline ends. The CDR3 has 16 amino acids. The germline CDR1 and CDR2 sequences are MGHRA and YSYEKL. CDR3 sequence (DNA): TGCGCCAGCAGCCAATTCGGTAGCGGCTCCTACAATGAGCAGTTCTTC. Translating it yields CASSQFGSGSYNEQFF.

The V gene is TRBV19, the J gene TRBJ2-3; TRBD2 matches at 12 bases. CDR3 length: 16 residues. The germline CDR1 and CDR2 sequences are LNHDA and SQIVND (reference sequence). Trimming removed 4 bases from V and 6 bases from J; junction bases left unmatched: 8. CDR3 bases: TGTGCCAGTAGTAAGTGGACTAGCGGGAATAGGGATACGCAGTATTTT. Encoded protein: CASSKWTSGNRDTQYF.

The rearrangement uses TRBV7-9 and TRBJ1-1; D not resolved. Germline V CDR1 and CDR2: SEHNR, FQNEAQ (reference sequence). The CDR3 loop spans 14 amino acids. The V gene lost 1 base and the J gene lost 3 bases, with 9 bases spanning the gap. Written as DNA, the CDR3 is TGTGCCAGCAGCTTAGGTCTGGGAGACACTGAAGCTTTCTTT. It is translated as CASSLGLGDTEAFF.

The chain joins TRBV6-5 to TRBJ2-1; tentative D call: TRBD1 (5 bases). The CDR3 runs to 15 residues. CDR1 and CDR2 from the germline V gene are MNHEY and SVGAGI. Trimming left V 6 bases short and J 0 bases short, with 12 bases between. The CDR3: CASSQDTSSYNEQFF. CDR3 bases: TGTGCCAGCAGCCAGGACACAAGCTCCTACAATGAGCAGTTCTTC.